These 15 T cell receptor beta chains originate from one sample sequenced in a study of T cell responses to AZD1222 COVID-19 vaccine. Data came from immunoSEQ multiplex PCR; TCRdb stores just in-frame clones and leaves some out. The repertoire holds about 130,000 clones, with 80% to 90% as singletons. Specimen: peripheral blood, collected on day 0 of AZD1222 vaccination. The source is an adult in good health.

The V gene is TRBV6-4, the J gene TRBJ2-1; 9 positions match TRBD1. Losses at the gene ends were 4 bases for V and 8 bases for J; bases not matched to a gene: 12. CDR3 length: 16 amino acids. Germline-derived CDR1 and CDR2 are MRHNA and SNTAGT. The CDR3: CASSGTGGAYVDEQFF. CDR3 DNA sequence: TGTGCCAGCAGTGGAACAGGGGGCGCCTATGTAGATGAGCAGTTCTTC.

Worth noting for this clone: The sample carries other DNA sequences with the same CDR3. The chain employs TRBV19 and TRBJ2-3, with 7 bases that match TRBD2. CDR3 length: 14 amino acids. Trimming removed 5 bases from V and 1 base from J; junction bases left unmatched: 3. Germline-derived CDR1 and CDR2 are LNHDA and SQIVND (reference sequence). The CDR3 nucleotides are TGTGCCAGTAGTCCTGGGGGGGGCACAGATACGCAGTATTTT. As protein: CASSPGGGTDTQYF.

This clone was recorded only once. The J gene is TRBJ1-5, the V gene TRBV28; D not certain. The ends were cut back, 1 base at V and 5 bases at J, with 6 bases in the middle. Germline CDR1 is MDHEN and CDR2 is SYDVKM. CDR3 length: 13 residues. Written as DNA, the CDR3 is TGTGCCAGCAGTTTATACAAATATCAGCCCCAGCATTTT. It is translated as CASSLYKYQPQHF.

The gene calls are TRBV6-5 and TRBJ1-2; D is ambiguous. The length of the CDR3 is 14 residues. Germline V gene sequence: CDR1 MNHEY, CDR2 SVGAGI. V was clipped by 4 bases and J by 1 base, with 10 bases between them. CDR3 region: CASSSDEGNYGYTF. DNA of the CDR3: TGTGCCAGCAGTTCGGATGAGGGTAACTATGGCTACACCTTC.

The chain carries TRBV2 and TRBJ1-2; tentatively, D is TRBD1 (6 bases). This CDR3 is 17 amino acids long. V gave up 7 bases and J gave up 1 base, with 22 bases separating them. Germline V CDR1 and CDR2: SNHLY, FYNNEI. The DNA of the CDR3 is TGTGCCAGCACCCTAAGGCGGGACACAAACTTTAACTATGGCTACACCTTC. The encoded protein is CASTLRRDTNFNYGYTF.

CDR3 DNA: TGTGCCAGCAGCTTGGACAGGGGAACGGAAAAACTGTTTTTT. This translates into CASSLDRGTEKLFF. The chain is built from TRBV5-4 and TRBJ1-4; 7 bases fit TRBD1. The V gene's germline CDR1 is SGHNT and CDR2 YYREEE (reference sequence). The CDR3 is 14 residues long. J lost 8 bases, V lost 0 bases, and 4 bases had no gene match.

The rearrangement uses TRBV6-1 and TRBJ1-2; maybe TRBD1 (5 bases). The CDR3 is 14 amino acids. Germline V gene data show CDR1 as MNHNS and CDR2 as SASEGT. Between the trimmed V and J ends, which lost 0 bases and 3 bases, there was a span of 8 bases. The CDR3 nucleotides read TGTGCCAGCAGTGAAGCTGACAGACACTATGGCTACACCTTC. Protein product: CASSEADRHYGYTF.

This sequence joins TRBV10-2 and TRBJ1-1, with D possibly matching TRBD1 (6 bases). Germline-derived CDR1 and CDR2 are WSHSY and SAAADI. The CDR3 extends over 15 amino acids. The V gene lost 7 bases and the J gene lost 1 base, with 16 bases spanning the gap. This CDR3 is CASTADGTSNTEAFF. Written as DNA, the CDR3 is TGCGCCAGCACCGCCGACGGGACATCGAACACTGAAGCTTTCTTT.

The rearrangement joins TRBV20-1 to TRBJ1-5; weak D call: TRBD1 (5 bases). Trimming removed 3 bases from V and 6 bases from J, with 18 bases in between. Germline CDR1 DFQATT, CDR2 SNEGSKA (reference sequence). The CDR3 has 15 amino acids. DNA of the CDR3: TGCAGTGCTAGTACCCCGGCCAGGGATGGTCAGCCCCAGCATTTT. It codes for CSASTPARDGQPQHF.

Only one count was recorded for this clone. Here the CDR3 DNA reads TGTGCCAGTAGTCAATTGGACAGTCACCAGCATTTT. It is translated as CASSQLDSHQHF. V is TRBV19 and J is TRBJ1-5; D is perhaps TRBD1 (6 bases). The CDR3 has 12 amino acids. Germline-derived CDR1 and CDR2 are LNHDA and SQIVND (reference sequence). V was shortened by 5 bases and J by 12 bases, with 14 bases between the two germline ends.

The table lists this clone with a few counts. CDR3: CSVDPGSPHEQYF. For the CDR3, the DNA is TGCAGCGTTGATCCGGGTTCTCCCCACGAGCAGTACTTC. The chain employs TRBV29-1 and TRBJ2-7, with no clear D. The CDR3 is 13 residues long. The germline V and J ends were trimmed by 3 bases and 5 bases, with 14 bases remaining between them. CDR1 SQVTM and CDR2 ANQGSEA come from the germline V gene.

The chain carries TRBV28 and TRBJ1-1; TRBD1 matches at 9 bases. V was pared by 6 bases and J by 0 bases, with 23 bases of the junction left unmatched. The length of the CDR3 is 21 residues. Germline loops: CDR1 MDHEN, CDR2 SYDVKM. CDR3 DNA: TGTGCCAGCAGCACATGGAATTGGATTGGACAGGGGATTTCTATGAACACTGAAGCTTTCTTT. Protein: CASSTWNWIGQGISMNTEAFF.

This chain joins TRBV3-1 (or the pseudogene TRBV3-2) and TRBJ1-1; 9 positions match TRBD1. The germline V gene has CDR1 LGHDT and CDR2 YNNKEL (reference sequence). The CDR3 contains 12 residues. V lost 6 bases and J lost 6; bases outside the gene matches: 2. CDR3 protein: CASRRQGAEAFF. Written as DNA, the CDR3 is TGTGCCAGCAGACGACAGGGGGCTGAAGCTTTCTTT.

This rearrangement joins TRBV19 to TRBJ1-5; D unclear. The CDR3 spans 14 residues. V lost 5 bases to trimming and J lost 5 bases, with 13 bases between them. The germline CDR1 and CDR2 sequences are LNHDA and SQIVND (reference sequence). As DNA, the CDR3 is TGTGCCAGTAGTTCCCCCACCTGGGATCAGCCCCAGCATTTT. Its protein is CASSSPTWDQPQHF.

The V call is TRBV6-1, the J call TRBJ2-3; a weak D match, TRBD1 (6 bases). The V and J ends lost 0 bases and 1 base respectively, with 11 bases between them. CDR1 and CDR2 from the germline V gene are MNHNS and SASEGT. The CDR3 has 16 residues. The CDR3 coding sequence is TGTGCCAGCAGTGAAGCGGGACACCTCCGCACAGATACGCAGTATTTT. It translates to CASSEAGHLRTDTQYF.